There are a few counts of the clone carrying this T cell receptor beta chain. The antigen remains undetermined. Treatment described: randomized to nivolumab then ipilimumab (arm A) or the reverse (arm B). This sample was included in a study of sequential checkpoint blockade in melanoma. Turning to the study itself: Both treatment sequences were followed by maintenance nivolumab.

Overall study results and limits: Patients with week-13 increases in T-cell fraction and clonality benefited about 30 times more often. Response in arm A was associated with pretreatment TIL clonality. Mutational load did not correlate with tumor T-cell fraction or clonality.

Profiling relied on immunoSEQ multiplex PCR, and the TCRdb table lists in-frame clones only, not all of them. Altogether about 5,300 clones are present, more than 25% being singletons, with the ten largest covering about 19%. The TCR was taken from a human donor with melanoma. Sequenced here: tumor tissue (inferred from file names), sampled from a patient given nivolumab and ipilimumab in sequence.

The CDR3 DNA follows: TGTGCCAGCAGCCGCCCGGGACAGGGCCCCTACGAGCAGTACTTC. Encoded protein: CASSRPGQGPYEQYF. V is TRBV11-3 and J is TRBJ2-7, with 9 nucleotides matching TRBD1. Germline V gene data show CDR1 as SGHNT and CDR2 as YENEEA. With V trimmed by 5 bases and J by 2 bases, 7 bases remained unmatched. The CDR3 runs to 15 residues.